The present TCR beta chain was sequenced within a study of response to subunit inactivated influenza vaccine. TCRdb called the RT-PCR reads again in MiXCR, with one record for every CDR3 protein. Among roughly 500,000 distinct CDR3 sequences listed, approximately 15% were seen once. General study results and limits: With each seasonal influenza vaccination, the authors suggested, few new T cells are recruited.

This clonotype was observed at least ten times. What it recognizes is unknown. The V and J ends lost 6 bases and 1 base respectively, with 16 bases between them. The CDR3 covers 15 residues. Germline CDR1 reads SGHTA; CDR2 reads FQGNSA. The chain has TRBV7-2 and TRBJ2-7; D is possibly TRBD1 or TRBD2 (7 bases each). This clonotype was sampled from a man aged 50 to 69 who received an inactivated influenza vaccine. This sample comprised CD4+ T cells sorted from PBMCs, obtained approximately 25 months after vaccination. The CDR3 DNA is TGTGCCAGCAGTTACGGGCAGGGGGGGTCCTACGAGCAGTACTTC. Translation gives CASSYGQGGSYEQYF.